One sample yielded the 21 T cell receptor beta chains listed below, sequenced in a study of identifying expanded T cells in peripheral blood. The method was immunoSEQ multiplex PCR; TCRdb's version includes in-frame clones alone and lacks a portion of them. The sample lists roughly 100,000 clones, about nine tenths occurring once. Source material: blood. These receptors came from a person aged 18-69 years in good health.

This chain's CDR3 is CASRHAIARTSGTYEQYF. The CDR3, as DNA: TGTGCCAGCAGACATGCCATTGCGCGGACTAGCGGGACCTACGAGCAGTACTTC. This chain joins TRBV28 and TRBJ2-7; 12 bases align to TRBD2. The ends lost 6 bases at V and 2 bases at J; junction bases unmatched: 14. This CDR3 contains 18 residues. Germline-derived CDR1 and CDR2 are MDHEN and SYDVKM. Full variable domain (missing parts from reference TRBV28 and TRBJ2-7): DVKVTQSSRYLVKRTGEKVFLECVQDMDHENMFWYRQDPGLGLRLIYFSYDVKMKEKGDIPEGYSVSREKKERFSLILESASTNQTSMYLCASRHAIARTSGTYEQYFGPGTRLTVT.

V is TRBV28 and J is TRBJ2-7, with D tentatively TRBD2 (5 bases). V was cut by 6 bases and J by 5 bases, with 11 bases left in between. The CDR3 is 12 residues long. Germline-derived CDR1 and CDR2 are MDHEN and SYDVKM. The CDR3 DNA follows: TGTGCCAGCAGCTTAAGGGAGAACGAGCAGTACTTC. Protein sequence: CASSLRENEQYF.

The chain recombines TRBV5-1 with TRBJ2-3; tentative D call: TRBD1 (6 bases). The CDR3 spans 13 residues. Germline loops: CDR1 SGHRS, CDR2 YFSETQ. Between the trimmed V and J ends, which lost 4 bases and 2 bases, there was a span of 8 bases. DNA for the CDR3: TGCGCCAGCAGCCGACAGGCCACAGATACGCAGTATTTT. Translating it yields CASSRQATDTQYF. The variable domain in full, completed from reference TRBV5-1 and TRBJ2-3, reads KAGVTQTPRYLIKTRGQQVTLSCSPISGHRSVSWYQQTPGQGLQFLFEYFSETQRNKGNFPGRFSGRQFSNSRSEMNVSTLELGDSALYLCASSRQATDTQYFGPGTRLTVL.

The chain combines TRBV19 with TRBJ2-7, with D perhaps given as TRBD1 or TRBD2 (5 bases each). Germline V lookup: CDR1 LNHDA, CDR2 SQIVND (reference sequence). The length of the CDR3 is 12 residues. V was trimmed by 3 bases and J by 7 bases, leaving 10 bases between them. The DNA for the CDR3 is TGTGCCAGTAGTATTGGGGACGGAGAGCAGTACTTC. This gives the protein CASSIGDGEQYF.

The chain couples TRBV2 to TRBJ2-1; TRBD2 is a possible D gene (6 bases). Germline V gene data show CDR1 as SNHLY and CDR2 as FYNNEI. V lost 0 bases and J 9 bases, leaving 6 bases between the germline ends. The CDR3 consists of 12 residues. The CDR3 nucleotides are TGTGCCAGCAGTGAAGCGGGGGGTGAGCAGTTCTTC. Protein: CASSEAGGEQFF.

The chain recombines TRBV18 with TRBJ2-1, with TRBD2 matching 8 bases. The CDR3 spans 15 residues. Germline loops: CDR1 KGHSH, CDR2 LQKENI. With 1 base clipped from V and 3 bases from J, the junction kept 2 bases outside the gene matches. CDR3 sequence: CASSPLSGGYNEQFF. CDR3 DNA sequence: TGTGCCAGCTCACCACTCAGCGGGGGCTACAATGAGCAGTTCTTC.

The chain uses TRBV2 and TRBJ2-3; 12 bases agree with TRBD2. This CDR3 is built from 14 residues. Germline V lookup: CDR1 SNHLY, CDR2 FYNNEI. With V trimmed by 9 bases and J by 1 base, 2 bases remained unmatched. The CDR3 DNA reads TGTGCCAGTCGACTAGCGGGGGGCACAGATACGCAGTATTTT. Its translation is CASRLAGGTDTQYF.

This clone was seen a handful of times. CDR3 sequence: CASSRTGGHGYTF. The CDR3 DNA sequence: TGTGCCAGCAGTCGTACAGGGGGCCATGGCTACACCTTC. The chain employs TRBV7-3 and TRBJ1-2, with 9 bases fitting TRBD1. Per germline, CDR1 SGHTA and CDR2 FQGTGA. Trimming took 6 bases from V and 6 from J; bases not matched to a gene: 5. The CDR3 covers 13 residues.

The chain has TRBV19 and TRBJ2-7; tentative D call: TRBD1 (7 bases). V lost 0 bases, J lost 6 bases, and 12 bases lay in between. The CDR3 runs 14 residues. Germline CDR1 is LNHDA and CDR2 is SQIVND (reference sequence). Here the CDR3 DNA reads TGTGCCAGTAGTATAGACCCCCAGGGGGGCGAGCAGTACTTC. It is translated as CASSIDPQGGEQYF. The full variable domain, its missing parts supplied by reference TRBV19 and TRBJ2-7, is DGGITQSPKYLFRKEGQNVTLSCEQNLNHDAMYWYRQDPGQGLRLIYYSQIVNDFQKGDIAEGYSVSREKKESFPLTVTSAQKNPTAFYLCASSIDPQGGEQYFGPGTRLTVT.

The rearrangement uses TRBV11-2 and TRBJ2-2, with 8 bases aligning to TRBD2. Germline CDR1 SGHAT, CDR2 FQNNGV. CDR3 length: 15 residues. V gave up 6 bases and J gave up 4 bases; unmatched junction bases: 7. The CDR3 DNA is TGTGCCAGCAGTCGTGCGGGAGGTGGCACCGGGGAGCTGTTTTTT. Its protein is CASSRAGGGTGELFF.

V and J are TRBV5-4 and TRBJ2-7; TRBD1 matches at 8 bases. CDR3 length: 16 amino acids. V dropped 0 bases and J dropped 4; count of bases not matched to a gene: 9. CDR1 and CDR2 from the germline V gene are SGHNT and YYREEE (reference sequence). As DNA, the CDR3 is TGTGCCAGCAGCTTGGCCCATGGACAGGGTTTTTACGAGCAGTACTTC. As protein: CASSLAHGQGFYEQYF. Filled out from reference TRBV5-4 and TRBJ2-7, the complete variable domain reads ETGVTQSPTHLIKTRGQQVTLRCSSQSGHNTVSWYQQALGQGPQFIFQYYREEENGRGNFPPRFSGLQFPNYSSELNVNALELDDSALYLCASSLAHGQGFYEQYFGPGTRLTVT.

V usage is TRBV7-3 and J usage is TRBJ2-2, with 10 bases lining up with TRBD1. The CDR3 length is 15 residues. Looked up from germline, CDR1 is SGHTA and CDR2 is FQGTGA. Trimming took 7 bases from V and 4 from J; bases not matched to a gene: 6. CDR3 in amino acids: CASTRDRGGTGELFF. The CDR3 DNA reads TGTGCCAGCACCAGGGACAGGGGTGGCACCGGGGAGCTGTTTTTT.

The gene calls are TRBV6-4 and TRBJ1-2, with D unresolved. The CDR3 runs to 15 residues. V was cut by 6 bases and J by 4 bases, with 18 bases left in between. Germline-derived CDR1 and CDR2 are MRHNA and SNTAGT. The CDR3 DNA is TGTGCCAGCAGACCCCAGCCCGCGGGGTCCTATGGCTACACCTTC. It specifies CASRPQPAGSYGYTF.

The DNA of the CDR3 is TGCAGCGTTGACTCGGGGGTAGCCTACAATGAGCAGTTCTTC. This sequence encodes CSVDSGVAYNEQFF. The chain combines TRBV29-1 with TRBJ2-1; maybe TRBD2 (6 bases). Trimming stripped 3 bases from V and 2 bases from J, with 11 bases between. Looked up from germline, CDR1 is SQVTM and CDR2 is ANQGSEA. This CDR3 has 14 residues.

The J gene is TRBJ2-7, the V gene TRBV6-5; D is perhaps TRBD2 (5 bases). This CDR3 spans 14 amino acids. Germline loops: CDR1 MNHEY, CDR2 SVGAGI. Trimming cost V 6 bases and J 5 bases, with 17 bases left between them. This CDR3 is CASRASAGGDEQYF. Here the CDR3 DNA reads TGTGCCAGCAGGGCCTCTGCGGGCGGCGACGAGCAGTACTTC.

J is TRBJ2-3 and V is TRBV7-2, with 10 bases aligning to TRBD2. V was pared by 4 bases and J by 4 bases, with 17 bases of the junction left unmatched. Germline values: CDR1 SGHTA, CDR2 FQGNSA. The CDR3 sequence is 19 residues long. CDR3 sequence (DNA): TGTGCCAGCAGCTCCTTTAGGCGGCTAGCGGGGGCCCGAGCAGATACGCAGTATTTT. Translated, it gives CASSSFRRLAGARADTQYF.

This chain links TRBV10-3 with TRBJ1-2; TRBD1 is a possible D gene (6 bases). Per germline, CDR1 ENHRY and CDR2 SYGVKD. The CDR3 is made up of 13 amino acids. V was clipped by 0 bases and J by 8 bases, with 10 bases between them. The CDR3, as DNA: TGTGCCATCAGTGAGTCGCCAGGGGTAGGCTACACCTTC. This encodes CAISESPGVGYTF.

The chain has TRBV27 and TRBJ1-1, with 7 nucleotides matching TRBD1. Losses at the gene ends were 2 bases for V and 4 bases for J; bases not matched to a gene: 4. CDR1 is MNHEY and CDR2 is SMNVEV in the germline V gene (reference sequence). The CDR3 covers 14 residues. As DNA, the CDR3 is TGTGCCAGCAGTTTACAGGGGGATGCCACTGAAGCTTTCTTT. Its translation: CASSLQGDATEAFF.

The rearrangement joins TRBV9 to TRBJ2-3; 7 bases align to TRBD1. CDR3 size: 15 residues. The germline gives CDR1 SGDLS, CDR2 YYNGEE. Trimming cost V 4 bases and J 2 bases; bases outside gene matches: 7. As DNA, the CDR3 is TGTGCCAGCAGCCCTGGTGACAGGGTCACAGATACGCAGTATTTT. It translates to CASSPGDRVTDTQYF.

This sequence joins TRBV12-5 and TRBJ2-1; the D gene could be TRBD1 or TRBD2 (5 bases each). There are 13 residues in the CDR3. V was trimmed by 3 bases and J by 7 bases, leaving 10 bases between them. Germline V gives CDR1 LGHNT, CDR2 FRNRAP. The CDR3 reads CASGFGGSNEQFF. DNA for the CDR3: TGTGCTAGTGGTTTTGGGGGATCTAATGAGCAGTTCTTC. Supplemented by reference TRBV12-5 and TRBJ2-1, the full variable domain reads DARVTQTPRHKVTEMGQEVTMRCQPILGHNTVFWYRQTMMQGLELLAYFRNRAPLDDSGMPKDRFSAEMPDATLATLKIQPSEPRDSAVYFCASGFGGSNEQFFGPGTRLTVL.

This clone was recorded a few times. Here the CDR3 reads CASRQGRGEKLFF. CDR3 in DNA: TGTGCCTCCCGGCAGGGAAGAGGTGAAAAACTGTTTTTT. The chain recombines TRBV6-1 with TRBJ1-4; TRBD1 is a possible D gene (5 bases). The V and J ends lost 11 bases and 7 bases respectively, with 17 bases between them. The germline V gene has CDR1 MNHNS and CDR2 SASEGT. The CDR3 is made up of 13 amino acids.